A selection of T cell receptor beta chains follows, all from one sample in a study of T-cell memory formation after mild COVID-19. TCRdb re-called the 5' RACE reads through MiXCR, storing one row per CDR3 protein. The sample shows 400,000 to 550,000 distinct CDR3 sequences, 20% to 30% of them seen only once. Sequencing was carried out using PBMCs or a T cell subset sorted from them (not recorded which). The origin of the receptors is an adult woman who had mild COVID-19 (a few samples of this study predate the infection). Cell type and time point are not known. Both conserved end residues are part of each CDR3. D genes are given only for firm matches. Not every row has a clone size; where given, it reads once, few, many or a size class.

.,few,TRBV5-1,CASSLRGPTTEAFF
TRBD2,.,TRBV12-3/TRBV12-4,CASSFGLAGVGQFF
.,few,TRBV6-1,CASRVPSGSQNIQYF
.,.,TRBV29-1,CSVVSNYGYTF
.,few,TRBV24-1,CATSDPGRSTDTQYF
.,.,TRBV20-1,CSARIGRANTEAFF
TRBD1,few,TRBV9,CASSPGQGNSYEQYF
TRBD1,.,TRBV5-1,CASSLAGGRGQPQHF
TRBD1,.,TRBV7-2,CASRPRQGASYNEQFF
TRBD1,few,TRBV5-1,CASSAGQGTPFGYTF
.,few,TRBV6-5,CASSLYRVDTQYF
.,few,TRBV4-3,CASSQDQSGAGEKLFF
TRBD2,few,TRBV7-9,CASSLRGLAQAGEQFF
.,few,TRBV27,CASRRGRAYENTEAFF
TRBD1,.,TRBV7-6,CASRQGQGTTEAFF
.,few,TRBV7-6,CASSLAPGLNTEAFF
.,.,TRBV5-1,CASSLGTDSYNTGELFF
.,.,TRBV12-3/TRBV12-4,CASSWGRFGEQFF
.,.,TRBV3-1,CASSQARRNEQFF
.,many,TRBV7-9,CASSSNRDPRNTIYF
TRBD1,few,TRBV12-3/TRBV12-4,CASKLQGAHTGELFF
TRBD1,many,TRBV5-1,CASSLNPLGTGRKETQYF
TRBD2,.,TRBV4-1,CASSRDSGRPRSF
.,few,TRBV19,CASSIDSTYEQYF
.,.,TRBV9,CASSVGGESGEQYF
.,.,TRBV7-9,CASSSARTGYEQYF
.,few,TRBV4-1,CASSQDLIQGVNTGELFF
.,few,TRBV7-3,CASSLDGRTGELFF
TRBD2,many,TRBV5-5,CASSPAALAETYEQYF
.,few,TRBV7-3,CASSPLHRTYNEQFF
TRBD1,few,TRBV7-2,CASSPGQPGGYTF
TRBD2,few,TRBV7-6,CASSFGTSGRYEQYF
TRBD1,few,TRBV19,CASRPRQGPTDTQYF
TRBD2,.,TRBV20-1,CSAPKPGLLAGQHNEQFF
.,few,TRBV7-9,CASARMSEAFF
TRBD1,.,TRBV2,CASRASRDRVPANGYTF
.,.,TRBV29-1,CSVDAGSGANVLTF
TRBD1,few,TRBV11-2,CASSKGVATGNEQFF
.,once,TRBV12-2,CASRLGEGISTDTQYF
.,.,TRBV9,CASSKTGTPYGYTF
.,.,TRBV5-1,CASSLPVVGQETQYF
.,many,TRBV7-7,CASSQSGNTGELFF
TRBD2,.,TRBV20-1,CSATIIPKLAGGTDTQYF
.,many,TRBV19,CASSILAGAMMLNTEAFF
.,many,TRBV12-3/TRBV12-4,CASSTAYEQYF
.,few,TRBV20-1,CSAREINIQYF